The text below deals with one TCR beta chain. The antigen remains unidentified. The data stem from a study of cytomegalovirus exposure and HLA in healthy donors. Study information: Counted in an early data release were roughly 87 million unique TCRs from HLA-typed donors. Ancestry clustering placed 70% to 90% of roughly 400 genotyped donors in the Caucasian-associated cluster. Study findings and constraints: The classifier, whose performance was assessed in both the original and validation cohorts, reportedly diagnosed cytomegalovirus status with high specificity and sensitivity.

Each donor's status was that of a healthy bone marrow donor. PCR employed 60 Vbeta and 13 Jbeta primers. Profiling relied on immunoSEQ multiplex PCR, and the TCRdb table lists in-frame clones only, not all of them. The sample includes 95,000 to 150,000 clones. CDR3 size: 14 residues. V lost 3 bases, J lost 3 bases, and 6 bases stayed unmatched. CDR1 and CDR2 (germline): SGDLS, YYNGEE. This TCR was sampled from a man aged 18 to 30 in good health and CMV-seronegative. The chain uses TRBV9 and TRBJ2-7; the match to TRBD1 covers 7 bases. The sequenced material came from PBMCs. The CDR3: CASSGGRQGYEQYF. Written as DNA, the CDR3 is TGTGCCAGCAGCGGTGGGAGACAGGGCTACGAGCAGTACTTC.